Listed here are 26 T cell receptor beta chains from one sample, sequenced in a study of blood T cell repertoires in COVID-19. This table comes from immunoSEQ multiplex PCR, and its TCRdb copy is limited to in-frame clones, with some not included. This sample has roughly 180,000 clones, with around 76% found just once. The sequenced sample consisted of peripheral blood. These TCRs come from a woman aged 45-60 years with active or convalescent COVID-19.

The chain is built from TRBV6-5 and TRBJ1-5; D remains unclear. This CDR3 contains 15 residues. CDR1 MNHEY and CDR2 SVGAGI come from the germline V gene. The V end was cut by 2 bases, the J end by 0 bases, with 8 bases between. CDR3 coding DNA: TGTGCCAGCAGTTACACACAGAGTAGCAATCAGCCCCAGCATTTT. Translated, it gives CASSYTQSSNQPQHF.

The CDR3 sequence is CASSLSGGSRSYTF. In DNA form, the CDR3 reads TGTGCCAGCAGTTTATCTGGCGGTTCAAGGAGCTACACCTTC. The chain has TRBV27 and TRBJ1-2; D is unclear. The CDR3 has 14 amino acids. The V gene lost 0 bases and the J gene lost 9 bases, with 14 bases spanning the gap. Germline CDR1 reads MNHEY; CDR2 reads SMNVEV (reference sequence).

This clone was counted a single time. The V gene is TRBV9, the J gene TRBJ2-5; 10 bases fit TRBD1. Germline assignment: CDR1 SGDLS and CDR2 YYNGEE. V was pared by 4 bases and J by 5 bases, with 11 bases of the junction left unmatched. This CDR3 has 16 amino acids. The CDR3 region has the DNA TGTGCCAGCAGCCCCCTCGGACAGGGGGTGCGGGAGACCCAGTACTTC. This codes for CASSPLGQGVRETQYF.

This clone was seen a handful of times. The chain has TRBV7-9 and TRBJ2-3; 11 positions match TRBD1. CDR1 SEHNR and CDR2 FQNEAQ come from the germline V gene (reference sequence). Trimming took 5 bases from V and 2 from J; bases not matched to a gene: 3. The length of the CDR3 is 15 residues. The CDR3 DNA reads TGTGCCAGCAGCGGACAGGGGGCCGACACAGATACGCAGTATTTT. Its protein is CASSGQGADTDTQYF.

This clone appeared a few times. This rearrangement joins TRBV3-1 (or the pseudogene TRBV3-2) to TRBJ2-7; D not resolved. Germline CDR1 is LGHDT and CDR2 is YNNKEL (reference sequence). The CDR3 extends over 13 amino acids. V lost 3 bases, J lost 7 bases, and 13 bases lay in between. Here the CDR3 DNA reads TGTGCCAGCAGCCATTTAAATTCGCGTGAGCAGTACTTC. As protein: CASSHLNSREQYF.

V and J are TRBV5-5 and TRBJ2-7, with 10 bases fitting TRBD1. The V gene end was trimmed by 4 bases and the J gene end by 0 bases; junction bases not matched to a gene: 7. The CDR3 totals 16 residues. Germline lookup yields CDR1 SGHKS and CDR2 YYEKEE (reference sequence). The CDR3 nucleotides read TGTGCCAGCAGCGAGCCGGGACAGGGGAGCTCCTACGAGCAGTACTTC. This translates into CASSEPGQGSSYEQYF.

The chain joins TRBV2 to TRBJ2-2, with TRBD1 identical over 7 bases. This CDR3 spans 14 amino acids. The germline V gene encodes CDR1 SNHLY and CDR2 FYNNEI. V was pared by 7 bases and J by 1 base, with 3 bases of the junction left unmatched. CDR3 DNA sequence: TGTGCCAGCATTCGACAGGGGAACACCGGGGAGCTGTTTTTT. It is translated as CASIRQGNTGELFF.

The chain recombines TRBV5-4 with TRBJ2-1, with 8 positions matching TRBD2. The CDR3 covers 15 residues. Germline CDR1 SGHNT, CDR2 YYREEE (reference sequence). V was pared by 4 bases and J by 0 bases, with 3 bases of the junction left unmatched. The CDR3 coding sequence is TGTGCCAGCAGCGTCGGGGGGGACTCCTACAATGAGCAGTTCTTC. Translating it yields CASSVGGDSYNEQFF.

This clone was counted between two and nine times. The chain combines TRBV4-2 with TRBJ1-4; the D gene is possibly TRBD1 (5 bases). The germline V gene has CDR1 LGHNA and CDR2 YNFKEQ. This CDR3 has 16 residues. V was clipped by 0 bases and J by 7 bases, with 15 bases between them. DNA of the CDR3: TGTGCCAGCAGCCAAGATACCGCCAATGACAGTGAAAAACTGTTTTTT. This sequence encodes CASSQDTANDSEKLFF.

The chain recombines TRBV5-4 with TRBJ2-2, with unresolved D. Germline assignment: CDR1 SGHNT and CDR2 YYREEE (reference sequence). The germline V and J ends were trimmed by 0 bases and 1 base, with 4 bases remaining between them. CDR3 size: 14 residues. The CDR3 DNA reads as TGTGCCAGCAGCTTGGCACAGAACACCGGGGAGCTGTTTTTT. Its translation is CASSLAQNTGELFF.

This clone was picked up many times. V usage is TRBV5-1 and J usage is TRBJ2-1; 8 bases match TRBD2. The length of the CDR3 is 15 residues. V dropped 0 bases and J dropped 5; count of bases not matched to a gene: 4. From germline, CDR1 is SGHRS and CDR2 YFSETQ. In DNA, the CDR3 is TGCGCCAGCAGCTTGGCGATAGCGGGGCACAATGAGCAGTTCTTC. It specifies CASSLAIAGHNEQFF.

This sequence joins TRBV19 and TRBJ2-1; D may be TRBD2 (6 bases). The germline CDR1 and CDR2 sequences are LNHDA and SQIVND (reference sequence). Trimming stripped 5 bases from V and 8 bases from J, with 13 bases between. CDR3 length equals 13 residues. CDR3 residues: CASSPRTTDEQFF. The CDR3, as DNA: TGTGCCAGTAGTCCCAGGACTACTGATGAGCAGTTCTTC.

The genes are TRBV7-2 and TRBJ2-2; D uncertain. Germline values: CDR1 SGHTA, CDR2 FQGNSA. V was cut by 4 bases and J by 8 bases, with 17 bases left in between. This CDR3 is 15 amino acids long. CDR3: CASSSPALSRGELFF. The CDR3 bases are TGTGCCAGCAGCTCCCCGGCGCTATCTAGGGGGGAGCTGTTTTTT.

The chain is built from TRBV25-1 and TRBJ1-2, with TRBD1 identical over 7 bases. Germline values: CDR1 MGHDK, CDR2 SYGVNS. The CDR3 covers 15 residues. The V segment lost 4 bases and the J segment 6 bases; nucleotides outside the gene matches: 11. The CDR3 coding sequence is TGTGCCAGCAGTGCTAGAAGCAGGGGGGTAGATGGCTACACCTTC. It yields the protein CASSARSRGVDGYTF.

The rearrangement joins TRBV4-3 to TRBJ1-1; the match to TRBD1 covers 7 bases. Per germline, CDR1 LGHNA and CDR2 YSLEER. J lost 3 bases, V lost 3 bases, and 7 bases had no gene match. This CDR3 has 15 residues. In nucleotides, the CDR3 is TGCGCCAGCAGCCAGTCGGGACAGCACTACACTGAAGCTTTCTTT. This gives the protein CASSQSGQHYTEAFF.

V gene TRBV6-2 or TRBV6-3 combines with J gene TRBJ1-5, with 11 positions matching TRBD1. The CDR3 has 17 residues. CDR1 and CDR2 (germline): MNHEY, SVGEGT. V lost 0 bases, J lost 7 bases, and 8 bases stayed unmatched. The CDR3 DNA reads as TGTGCCAGCAGTTACTCGCAAGGGACAGGGGGAGGCCAGCCCCAGCATTTT. Its protein product is CASSYSQGTGGGQPQHF.

The chain joins TRBV3-1 (or the pseudogene TRBV3-2) to TRBJ2-1, with 9 nucleotides matching TRBD2. This CDR3 has 16 amino acids. Trimming at V came to 3 bases and at J to 3 bases, leaving 6 bases not matched to a gene. From germline, CDR1 is LGHDT and CDR2 YNNKEL (reference sequence). The CDR3 sequence is CASSHRTSADYNEQFF. DNA of the CDR3: TGTGCCAGCAGCCATCGGACTAGCGCCGACTACAATGAGCAGTTCTTC.

The chain couples TRBV19 to TRBJ1-4, with 8 positions matching TRBD1. The CDR3 is 21 residues long. Germline V CDR1 and CDR2: LNHDA, SQIVND (reference sequence). V was clipped by 11 bases and J by 0 bases; unmatched bases: 26. The DNA for the CDR3 is TGTGCCTCGATTGGGGGCAGGGGGCTCCCCACCCCTTTTGCAACTAATGAAAAACTGTTTTTT. Translating gives CASIGGRGLPTPFATNEKLFF.

This chain links TRBV6-5 with TRBJ2-3, with D possibly being TRBD1 (5 bases). The V end was cut by 2 bases, the J end by 4 bases, with 13 bases between. The CDR3 sequence is 15 residues long. Germline V gives CDR1 MNHEY, CDR2 SVGAGI. CDR3 bases: TGTGCCAGCAGTTACCCGACAGTAGACCCAGATACGCAGTATTTT. This sequence encodes CASSYPTVDPDTQYF.

J is TRBJ1-6 and V is TRBV18; 8 bases agree with TRBD1. After removal of 5 bases from V and 9 bases from J, the junction contained 9 bases not matched to a gene. Germline CDR1 is KGHSH and CDR2 is LQKENI. CDR3 length equals 15 residues. CDR3 bases: TGTGCCAGCTCAACCGGTCAGGGACAGGCTTCACCCCTCCACTTT. Translating it yields CASSTGQGQASPLHF.

The rearrangement uses TRBV7-2 and TRBJ2-1, with D unresolved. Looked up from germline, CDR1 is SGHTA and CDR2 is FQGNSA. The CDR3 is 14 residues long. The V gene lost 0 bases and the J gene lost 8 bases, with 11 bases spanning the gap. This CDR3 is CASSLAAGRDEQFF. CDR3 DNA: TGTGCCAGCAGCTTAGCCGCCGGTCGGGATGAGCAGTTCTTC.

The rearrangement links TRBV27 to TRBJ2-3; 9 positions agree with TRBD2. V was pared by 6 bases and J by 1 base, with 14 bases of the junction left unmatched. The CDR3 runs 18 residues. Germline assignment: CDR1 MNHEY and CDR2 SMNVEV (reference sequence). CDR3 nucleotide sequence: TGTGCCAGCAGCAGAAGGCGTCAGGGACTAGCAGGCACAGATACGCAGTATTTT. It specifies CASSRRRQGLAGTDTQYF.

This clone was counted only a few times. CDR3 residues: CACTIQADSPLHF. CDR3 sequence (DNA): TGTGCCTGTACAATACAGGCAGATTCACCCCTCCACTTT. This chain joins TRBV30 and TRBJ1-6, with D possibly being TRBD1 (5 bases). This CDR3 contains 13 residues. Germline CDR1 reads GTSNPN; CDR2 reads SVGIG (reference sequence). The V end was cut by 6 bases, the J end by 8 bases, with 14 bases between.

DNA of the CDR3: TGCAGTGCTAGTAGCGGGAGAGACACCGGGGAGCTGTTTTTT. Translation gives CSASSGRDTGELFF. The chain recombines TRBV20-1 with TRBJ2-2; 9 bases are shared with TRBD2. Germline V gene lookup returns CDR1 DFQATT and CDR2 SNEGSKA (reference sequence). V gave up 3 bases and J gave up 3 bases; unmatched junction bases: 2. The CDR3 consists of 14 residues.

The chain combines TRBV18 with TRBJ1-1, with 8 bases matching TRBD1. Germline values: CDR1 KGHSH, CDR2 LQKENI. The CDR3 is 15 amino acids. V shed 6 bases, J shed 3 bases, and the junction held 9 bases outside the gene matches. The CDR3 nucleotides are TGTGCCAGCTCGTACAAGACAGGGGTAGACACTGAAGCTTTCTTT. It yields the protein CASSYKTGVDTEAFF.

The chain links TRBV7-2 to TRBJ2-7; possible D gene TRBD1, 5 bases. This CDR3 has 15 residues. The ends were cut back, 1 base at V and 0 bases at J, with 10 bases in the middle. Germline CDR1 is SGHTA and CDR2 is FQGNSA. CDR3 nucleotides: TGTGCCAGCAGCTTAGGGGGCTCAGACTCCTACGAGCAGTACTTC. Amino acid sequence: CASSLGGSDSYEQYF.